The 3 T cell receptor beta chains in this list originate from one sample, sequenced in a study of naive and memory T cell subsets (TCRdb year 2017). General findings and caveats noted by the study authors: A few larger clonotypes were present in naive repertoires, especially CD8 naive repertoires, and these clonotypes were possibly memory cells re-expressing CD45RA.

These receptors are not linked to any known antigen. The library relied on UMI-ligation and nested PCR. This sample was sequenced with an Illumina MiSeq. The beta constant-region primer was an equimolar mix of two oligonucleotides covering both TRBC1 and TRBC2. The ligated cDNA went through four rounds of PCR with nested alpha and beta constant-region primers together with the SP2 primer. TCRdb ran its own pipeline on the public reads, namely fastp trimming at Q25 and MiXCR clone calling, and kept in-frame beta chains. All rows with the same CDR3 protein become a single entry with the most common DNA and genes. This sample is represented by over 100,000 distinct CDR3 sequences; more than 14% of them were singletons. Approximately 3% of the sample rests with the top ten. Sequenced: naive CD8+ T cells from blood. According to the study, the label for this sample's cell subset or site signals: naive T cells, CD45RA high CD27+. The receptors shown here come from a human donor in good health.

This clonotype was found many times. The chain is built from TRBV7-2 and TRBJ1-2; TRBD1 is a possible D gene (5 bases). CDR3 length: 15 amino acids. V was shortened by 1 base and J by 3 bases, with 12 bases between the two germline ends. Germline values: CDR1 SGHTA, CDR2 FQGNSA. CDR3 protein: CASSLDPGRDYGYTF. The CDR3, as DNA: TGTGCCAGCAGCTTAGACCCAGGGAGGGACTATGGCTACACCTTC. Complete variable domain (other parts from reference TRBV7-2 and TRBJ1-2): GAGVSQSPSNKVTEKGKDVELRCDPISGHTALYWYRQSLGQGLEFLIYFQGNSAPDKSGLPSDRFSAERTGGSVSTLTIQRTQQEDSAVYLCASSLDPGRDYGYTFGSGTRLTVV.

The CDR3 reads CASSQVDIGRRAYEQYF. The DNA for the CDR3 is TGTGCCAGCAGCCAAGTGGATATTGGGCGTAGGGCCTACGAGCAGTACTTC. The chain is built from TRBV14 and TRBJ2-7, with unresolved D. The CDR3 is 17 amino acids. Trimming took off 1 base at V and 2 bases at J, with 18 bases between the two ends. Germline CDR1 reads SGHDN; CDR2 reads FVKESK.

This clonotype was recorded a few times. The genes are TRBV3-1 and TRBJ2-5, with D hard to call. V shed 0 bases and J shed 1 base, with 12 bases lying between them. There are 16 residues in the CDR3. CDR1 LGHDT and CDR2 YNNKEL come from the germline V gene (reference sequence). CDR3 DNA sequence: TGTGCCAGCAGCCAAGAAACAGTGTCAGCCCAAGAGACCCAGTACTTC. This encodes CASSQETVSAQETQYF.